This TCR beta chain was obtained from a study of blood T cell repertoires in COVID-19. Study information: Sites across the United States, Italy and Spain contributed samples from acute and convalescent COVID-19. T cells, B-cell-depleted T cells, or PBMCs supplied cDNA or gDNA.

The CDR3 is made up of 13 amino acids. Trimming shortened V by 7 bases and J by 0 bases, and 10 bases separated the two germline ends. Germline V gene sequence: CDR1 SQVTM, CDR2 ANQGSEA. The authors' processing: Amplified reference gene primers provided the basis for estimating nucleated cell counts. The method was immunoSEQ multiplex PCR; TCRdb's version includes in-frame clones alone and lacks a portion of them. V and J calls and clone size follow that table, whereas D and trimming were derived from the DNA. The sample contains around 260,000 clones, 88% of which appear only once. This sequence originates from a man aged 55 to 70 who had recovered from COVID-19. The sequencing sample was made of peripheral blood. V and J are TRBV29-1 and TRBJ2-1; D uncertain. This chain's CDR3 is CSEARSSYNEQFF. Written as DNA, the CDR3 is TGCAGCGAGGCGAGGAGCTCCTACAATGAGCAGTTCTTC.